Presented here are 11 T cell receptor beta chains from one specimen sequenced in a study of patients and donors after allogeneic stem cell transplantation. In TCRdb, the RT-PCR reads were re-called with MiXCR into one record per CDR3 protein. The repertoire consists of hundreds of thousands of distinct CDR3 sequences, with around 15% occurring once and the leading ten covering less than 8%. The sequencing input was blood, either unsorted or a sorted T cell fraction (not recorded which). These receptors all stem from a human donor who was either an allogeneic HSCT recipient or a stem cell or donor lymphocyte infusion donor (not recorded which). It is not recorded whose cells these are; they may come from a transplant donor.

The genes are TRBV4-1 and TRBJ2-7; D might be TRBD2 (6 bases). Germline CDR1 is MGHRA and CDR2 is YSYEKL. V was shortened by 0 bases and J by 0 bases, with 12 bases between the two germline ends. The CDR3 is 16 residues long. The DNA for the CDR3 is TGCGCCAGCAGCCAAGATCGGGGGACGGGCTCCTACGAGCAGTACTTC. Translating gives CASSQDRGTGSYEQYF.

This sequence joins TRBV30 and TRBJ2-6, with D tentatively TRBD1 (6 bases). This CDR3 has 14 residues. CDR1 GTSNPN and CDR2 SVGIG come from the germline V gene (reference sequence). Between the trimmed V and J ends, which lost 1 base and 2 bases, there was a span of 6 bases. The CDR3 bases are TGTGCCTGGAGTGGGGGGCCTGGGGCCAACGTCCTGACTTTC. Its translation: CAWSGGPGANVLTF.

V usage is TRBV27 and J usage is TRBJ1-3; the D gene is possibly TRBD1 (5 bases). V lost 2 bases and J lost 4, with 15 bases in between. The germline CDR1 and CDR2 sequences are MNHEY and SMNVEV (reference sequence). The CDR3 is 16 amino acids. The DNA for the CDR3 is TGTGCCAGCAGTTTAAGGGGTGCAGGGCACGGAAACACCATATATTTT. Its translation is CASSLRGAGHGNTIYF.

The chain links TRBV6-5 to TRBJ1-1; D is perhaps TRBD1 (5 bases). Trimming removed 0 bases at V and 5 bases at J, with 16 bases between. Germline lookup yields CDR1 MNHEY and CDR2 SVGAGI. CDR3 size: 16 residues. CDR3 sequence: CASSYSGRGLSTEAFF. The CDR3 nucleotides read TGTGCCAGCAGTTACTCGGGGAGGGGCTTGAGTACTGAAGCTTTCTTT.

This chain links TRBV3-1 with TRBJ2-1; TRBD2 might be the D (5 bases). Germline-derived CDR1 and CDR2 are LGHDT and YNNKEL (reference sequence). The CDR3 runs 16 residues. V gave up 4 bases and J gave up 2 bases, with 15 bases separating them. This chain's CDR3 is CASSPRRKTPYNEQFF. For the CDR3, the DNA is TGTGCCAGCAGCCCTAGGAGGAAGACCCCCTACAATGAGCAGTTCTTC.

This rearrangement joins TRBV29-1 to TRBJ2-5, with D uncertain. V lost 2 bases, J lost 5 bases, and 30 bases lay in between. The germline V gene has CDR1 SQVTM and CDR2 ANQGSEA. The CDR3 runs to 19 residues. The CDR3 sequence is CSVEYLGRESTQLSETQYF. The CDR3 nucleotides are TGCAGCGTTGAATATCTGGGTCGAGAGTCTACCCAGTTGAGTGAGACCCAGTACTTC.

The chain combines TRBV11-2 with TRBJ2-1; 7 bases line up with TRBD2. The length of the CDR3 is 15 residues. CDR1 and CDR2 from the germline V gene are SGHAT and FQNNGV. The V segment lost 6 bases and the J segment 9 bases; nucleotides outside the gene matches: 14. CDR3 coding DNA: TGTGCCAGCAGTAGGGGAGGGGTCCGAGAAGGTGAGCAGTTCTTC. The encoded protein is CASSRGGVREGEQFF.

CDR3 DNA: TGTGCCAGCAGTGCGGGGAACACTGAAGCTTTCTTT. Amino acid sequence: CASSAGNTEAFF. The rearrangement joins TRBV25-1 to TRBJ1-1; D is uncertain. With 4 bases removed from V and 1 base from J, the gap between germline ends came to 4 bases. This CDR3 has 12 amino acids. Per germline, CDR1 MGHDK and CDR2 SYGVNS.

This clonotype was counted between two and nine times. The V call is TRBV7-9, the J call TRBJ2-1; TRBD2 is a possible D gene (6 bases). Trimming pared 5 bases from V and 9 bases from J, leaving 8 bases between. Germline loops: CDR1 SEHNR, CDR2 FQNEAQ (reference sequence). The CDR3 has 11 amino acids. The CDR3 sequence is CASSPAGEQFF. Here the CDR3 DNA reads TGTGCCAGCAGCCCAGCGGGTGAGCAGTTCTTC.

This chain uses TRBV30 with TRBJ2-1; D not resolved. V was cut by 0 bases and J by 4 bases, with 10 bases left in between. The CDR3 sequence is 14 residues long. Germline V gene lookup returns CDR1 GTSNPN and CDR2 SVGIG (reference sequence). Here the CDR3 reads CAWSVEHIYNEQFF. CDR3 in DNA: TGTGCCTGGAGTGTGGAGCACATATACAATGAGCAGTTCTTC.

Only a few counts were recorded for this clonotype. The gene calls are TRBV30 and TRBJ1-2; D may be TRBD1 (5 bases). Germline-derived CDR1 and CDR2 are GTSNPN and SVGIG (reference sequence). The V end was cut by 1 base, the J end by 11 bases, with 11 bases between. The CDR3 runs to 11 residues. The DNA of the CDR3 is TGTGCCTGGAGTGGGAGGGGAGGTTACACCTTC. Translation gives CAWSGRGGYTF.